This T cell receptor beta chain stems from a study of T cells in Graves' hyperthyroidism and ophthalmopathy. Template material for amplifying TCR beta CDR3 regions consisted of RNA transcripts. The HTBI primer set drove a first-round RT-PCR of the TCR CDR3. TCRdb independently ran MiXCR on the multiplex PCR reads; one entry per CDR3 protein. The sample has approximately 210,000 distinct CDR3 sequences; roughly 18% are singletons. This clonotype was seen only a few times. Over 18 months, lack of ophthalmopathy progression marked Graves' hyperthyroidism as stable. Sequencing used blood. The TCR sequence derives from a middle-aged man with Graves' hyperthyroidism.

The CDR3 DNA follows: TGTGCCACCGGGGGGGCTATTGGGGAGACCCAGTACTTC. Amino acids: CATGGAIGETQYF. The gene calls are TRBV24-1 and TRBJ2-5, with D possibly being TRBD2 (7 bases). With 9 bases removed from V and 5 bases from J, the gap between germline ends came to 15 bases. The CDR3 spans 13 residues. Germline-derived CDR1 and CDR2 are KGHDR and SFDVKD.